This record covers a single T cell receptor beta chain. The antigen is unknown. The data derive from a study of T cell repertoires in cytomegalovirus infection. In the study overall: Alongside well-studied HLA-B-restricted CMV epitopes, recently identified HLA-C-restricted CMV epitopes were also used. Indicated by public TCR beta signatures were CMV infection and matching HLA type.

Overall study findings and caveats: HLA-C-restricted CMV clonotypes gave the most frequent clonotype in two of eight donors.

V shed 5 bases, J shed 2 bases, and the junction held 8 bases outside the gene matches. The CDR3 contains 16 residues. Per the germline V gene, CDR1 is DFQATT and CDR2 is SNEGSKA (reference sequence). TCRdb reprocessed the reads with MiXCR, giving one entry per CDR3 protein. The table has about 830,000 distinct CDR3 sequences, 30% to 35% seen once; the top ten hold around 12%. The TCR sequence derives from a human donor in good health (CMV status not recorded). Some clones in this sample may be carry-over from other donors' samples. The chain uses TRBV20-1 and TRBJ2-5; 13 bases are shared with TRBD2. The sequencing used cultured CD8+ T cells from PBMCs, collected from culture after CMV antigen stimulation. CDR3 protein: CSAGLAGAWLQETQYF. DNA for the CDR3: TGCAGTGCTGGACTAGCGGGGGCCTGGTTGCAAGAGACCCAGTACTTC.